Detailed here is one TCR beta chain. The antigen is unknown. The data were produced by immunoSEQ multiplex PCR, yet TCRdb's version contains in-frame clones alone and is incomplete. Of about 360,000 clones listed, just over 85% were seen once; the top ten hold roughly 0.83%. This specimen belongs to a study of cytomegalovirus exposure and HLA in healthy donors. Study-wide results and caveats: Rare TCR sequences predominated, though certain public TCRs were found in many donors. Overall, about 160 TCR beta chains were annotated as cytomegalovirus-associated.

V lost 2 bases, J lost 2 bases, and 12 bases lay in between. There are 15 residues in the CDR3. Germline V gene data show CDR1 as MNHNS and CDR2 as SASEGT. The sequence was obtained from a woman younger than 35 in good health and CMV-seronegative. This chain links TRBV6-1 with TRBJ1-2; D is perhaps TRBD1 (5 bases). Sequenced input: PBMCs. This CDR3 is CASSERMGPNYGYTF. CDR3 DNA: TGTGCCAGCAGTGAACGTATGGGGCCAAACTATGGCTACACCTTC.